Listed here is a single T cell receptor (beta chain). The antigen is unknown. Germline-derived CDR1 and CDR2 are SGHDT and YYEEEE. J was trimmed by 1 base and V by 3 bases; bases with no gene match: 4. The CDR3 contains 14 residues. The data originate from a study of cytomegalovirus exposure and HLA in healthy donors. Points from the study as a whole: Immune exposure was documented only through CMV serostatus. The study recorded 160 or so TCR beta chains that were cytomegalovirus-associated.

PCR primers comprised 60 Vbeta and 13 Jbeta primers. TCRdb keeps only in-frame clones here, not all; method: immunoSEQ multiplex PCR. The repertoire holds about 170,000 clones, with 60% to 75% as singletons. The receptor comes from a woman in her forties or fifties in good health and CMV-seropositive. The chain links TRBV5-6 to TRBJ2-7; the match to TRBD1 covers 7 bases. The sample consisted of PBMCs. CDR3 bases: TGTGCCAGCAGCTCCCGGGACAGTTCCTACGAGCAGTACTTC. Its protein product is CASSSRDSSYEQYF.